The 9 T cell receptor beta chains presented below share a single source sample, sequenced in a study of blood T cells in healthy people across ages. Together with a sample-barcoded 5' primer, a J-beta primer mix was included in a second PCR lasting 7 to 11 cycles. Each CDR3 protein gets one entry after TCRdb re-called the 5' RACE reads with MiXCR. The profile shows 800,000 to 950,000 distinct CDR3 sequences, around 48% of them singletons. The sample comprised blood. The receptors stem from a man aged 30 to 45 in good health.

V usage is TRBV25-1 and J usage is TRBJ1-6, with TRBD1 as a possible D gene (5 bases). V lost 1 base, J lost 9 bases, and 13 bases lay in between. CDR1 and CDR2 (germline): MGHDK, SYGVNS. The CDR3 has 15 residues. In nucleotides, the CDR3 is TGTGCCAGCAGTGAATCAAGGGGCCGGGGTTCACCCCTCCACTTT. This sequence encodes CASSESRGRGSPLHF. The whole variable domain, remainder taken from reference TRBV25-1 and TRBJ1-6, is EADIYQTPRYLVIGTGKKITLECSQTMGHDKMYWYQQDPGMELHLIHYSYGVNSTEKGDLSSESTVSRIRTEHFPLTLESARPSHTSQYLCASSESRGRGSPLHFGNGTRLTVT.

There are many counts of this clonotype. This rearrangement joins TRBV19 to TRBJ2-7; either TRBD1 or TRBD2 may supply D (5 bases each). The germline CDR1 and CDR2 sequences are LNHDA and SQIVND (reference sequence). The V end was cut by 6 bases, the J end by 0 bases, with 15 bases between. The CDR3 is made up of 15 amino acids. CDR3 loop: CASRGSTADSYEQYF. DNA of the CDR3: TGTGCCAGTAGGGGGTCGACAGCGGACTCCTACGAGCAGTACTTC.

CDR3 bases: TGCGCCAGCAGCCAGAGGGATCGAACTGAAGCTTTCTTT. The encoded protein is CASSQRDRTEAFF. This chain links TRBV4-3 with TRBJ1-1; D remains ambiguous. V lost 3 bases to trimming and J lost 5 bases, with 10 bases between them. The CDR3 is 13 amino acids. The germline V gene has CDR1 LGHNA and CDR2 YSLEER.

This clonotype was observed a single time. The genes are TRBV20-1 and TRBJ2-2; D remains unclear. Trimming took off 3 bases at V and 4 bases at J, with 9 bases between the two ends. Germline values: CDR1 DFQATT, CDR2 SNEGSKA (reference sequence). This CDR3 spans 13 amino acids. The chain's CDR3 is CSARPSSTGELFF. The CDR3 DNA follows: TGCAGTGCTAGGCCCTCCAGCACCGGGGAGCTGTTTTTT.

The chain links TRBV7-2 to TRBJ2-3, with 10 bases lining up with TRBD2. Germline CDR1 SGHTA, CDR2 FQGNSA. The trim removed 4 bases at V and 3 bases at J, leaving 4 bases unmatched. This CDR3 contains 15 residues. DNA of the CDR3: TGTGCCAGCAGCTGGGGGACTAGCGAAACAGATACGCAGTATTTT. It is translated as CASSWGTSETDTQYF.

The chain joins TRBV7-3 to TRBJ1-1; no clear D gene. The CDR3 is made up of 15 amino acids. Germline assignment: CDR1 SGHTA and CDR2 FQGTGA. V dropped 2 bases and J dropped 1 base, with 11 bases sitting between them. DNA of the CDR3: TGTGCCAGCAGCTTATACCCGGTGGGGAACACTGAAGCTTTCTTT. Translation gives CASSLYPVGNTEAFF.

CDR3 protein: CASSASLGQHEQYF. CDR3 nucleotide sequence: TGTGCCAGCAGTGCGTCTCTGGGACAACACGAGCAGTACTTC. The rearrangement uses TRBV12-3 or TRBV12-4 and TRBJ2-5; possible D gene TRBD1, 6 bases. The assigned J gene may be wrong: the sequence end matches TRBJ2-7 better. The CDR3 is 14 residues long.

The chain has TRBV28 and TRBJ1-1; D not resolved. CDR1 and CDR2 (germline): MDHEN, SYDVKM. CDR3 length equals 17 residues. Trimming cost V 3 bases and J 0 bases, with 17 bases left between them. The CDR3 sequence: CASSFSPYRLLNTEAFF. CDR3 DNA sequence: TGTGCCAGCAGTTTTTCGCCCTACAGACTTTTGAACACTGAAGCTTTCTTT.

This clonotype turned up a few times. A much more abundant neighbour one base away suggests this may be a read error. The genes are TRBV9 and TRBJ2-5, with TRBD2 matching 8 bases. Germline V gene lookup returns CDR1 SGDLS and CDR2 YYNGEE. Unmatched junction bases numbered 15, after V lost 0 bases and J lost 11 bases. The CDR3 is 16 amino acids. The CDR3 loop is CASSVVSGGQGNEQYF. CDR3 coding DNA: TGTGCCAGCAGCGTAGTGTCGGGGGGGCAAGGCAATGAGCAGTACTTC.